The present T cell receptor (beta chain) was sequenced within a study of blood T cells in healthy people across ages. PCR was performed a second time for about 7 to 11 cycles using a sample-barcoded 5' primer and a J-beta primer mix. TCRdb redid the calling of the 5' RACE reads with MiXCR, one entry per CDR3 protein. The sample includes around 500,000 distinct CDR3 sequences, around 48% of them seen just once. V was cut by 5 bases and J by 7 bases, with 14 bases left in between. CDR3 length: 13 residues. Germline CDR1 and CDR2: MNHEY and SMNVEV (reference sequence). This clonotype was observed a handful of times.

The TCR sequence derives from a man older than 75 in good health. The sample was blood. The genes are TRBV27 and TRBJ1-2; D uncertain. This chain's CDR3 is CASSPRVAGGYTF. The CDR3 DNA sequence: TGTGCCAGCAGTCCAAGGGTAGCAGGTGGCTACACCTTC.